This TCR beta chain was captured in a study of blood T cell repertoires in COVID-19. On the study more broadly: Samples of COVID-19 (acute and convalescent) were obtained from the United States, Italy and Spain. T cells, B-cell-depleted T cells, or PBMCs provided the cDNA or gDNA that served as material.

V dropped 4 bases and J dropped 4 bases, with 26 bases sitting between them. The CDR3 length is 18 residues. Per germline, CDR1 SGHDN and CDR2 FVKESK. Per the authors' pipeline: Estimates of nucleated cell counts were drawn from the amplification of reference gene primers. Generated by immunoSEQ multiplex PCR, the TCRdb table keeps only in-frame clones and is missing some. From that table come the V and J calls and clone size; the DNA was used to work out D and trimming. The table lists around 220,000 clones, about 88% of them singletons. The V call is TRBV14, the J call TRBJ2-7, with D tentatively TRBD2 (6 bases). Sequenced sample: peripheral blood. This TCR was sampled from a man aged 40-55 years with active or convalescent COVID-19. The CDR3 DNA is TGTGCCAGCAGCCCCGGGGGTCTGGCGCGACTTAGAACGTACGAGCAGTACTTC. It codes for CASSPGGLARLRTYEQYF. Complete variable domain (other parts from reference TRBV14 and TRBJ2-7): EAGVTQFPSHSVIEKGQTVTLRCDPISGHDNLYWYRRVMGKEIKFLLHFVKESKQDESGMPNNRFLAERTGGTYSTLKVQPAELEDSGVYFCASSPGGLARLRTYEQYFGPGTRLTVT.